This record looks at one T cell receptor beta chain sequence and its context. These data are taken from a study of control samples from healthy donors and cancer patients. V was cut by 4 bases and J by 2 bases, with 9 bases left in between. CDR1 and CDR2 from the germline V gene are LNHDA and SQIVND (reference sequence). CDR3 length: 15 residues. Measured with immunoSEQ multiplex PCR; TCRdb has only the in-frame clones, and not every one. The table shows some 100,000 clones, with around nine tenths occurring only once. V is TRBV19 and J is TRBJ2-6, with D possibly being TRBD1 or TRBD2 (6 bases each). Sequencing was carried out using blood. The sequence came from a human donor in good health. The donor label of this sample is uncertain. CDR3 amino acids: CASSRGATGANVLTF. Here the CDR3 DNA reads TGTGCCAGTAGTAGGGGGGCCACTGGGGCCAACGTCCTGACTTTC.